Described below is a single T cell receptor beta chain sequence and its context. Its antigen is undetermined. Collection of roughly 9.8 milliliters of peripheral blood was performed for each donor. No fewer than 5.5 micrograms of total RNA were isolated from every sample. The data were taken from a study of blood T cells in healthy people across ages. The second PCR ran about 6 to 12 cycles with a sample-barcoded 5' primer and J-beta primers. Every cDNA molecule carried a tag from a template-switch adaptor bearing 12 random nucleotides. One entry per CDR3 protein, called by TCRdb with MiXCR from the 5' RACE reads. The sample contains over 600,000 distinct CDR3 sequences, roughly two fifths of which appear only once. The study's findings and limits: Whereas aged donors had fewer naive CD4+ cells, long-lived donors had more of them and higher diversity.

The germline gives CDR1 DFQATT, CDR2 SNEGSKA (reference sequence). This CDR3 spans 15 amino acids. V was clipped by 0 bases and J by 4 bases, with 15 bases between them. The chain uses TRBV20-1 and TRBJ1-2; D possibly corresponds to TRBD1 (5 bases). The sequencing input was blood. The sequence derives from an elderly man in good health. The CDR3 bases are TGCAGTGCTAGAGATGTGCTGCAGGGAGGCTATGGCTACACCTTC. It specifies CSARDVLQGGYGYTF.